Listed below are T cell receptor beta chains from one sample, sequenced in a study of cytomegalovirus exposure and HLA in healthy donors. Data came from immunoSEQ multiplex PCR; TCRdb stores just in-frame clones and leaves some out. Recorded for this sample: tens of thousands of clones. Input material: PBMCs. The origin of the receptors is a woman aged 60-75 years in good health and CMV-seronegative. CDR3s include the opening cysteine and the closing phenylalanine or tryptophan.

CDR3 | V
CASSFDEEMANEQFF | TRBV12-1
CATAVGANVLTF | TRBV2
CASSEGTGGPTYEQYF | TRBV6-1
CASSFGETSTDTQYF | TRBV11-3
CASSLGLAGGTDTQYF | TRBV28
CASSLGANYGYTF | TRBV5-1
CASSLEKGAFRAFF | TRBV7-6
CASSQERRLAGGETQYF | TRBV4-2
CASSYGLAGLGEQFF | TRBV7-3
CASSRGTSRTNTGELFF | TRBV7-9
CASSLAGRGTEAFF | TRBV5-1
CASSSYLAGGPYNEQFF | TRBV5-4
CASSLIQGFTEAFF | TRBV11-2
CASREGTARGTEAFF | TRBV7-6
CASSLDRGLTNYGYTF | TRBV18
CASLRDRGEFYF | TRBV2
CASSGQVYGGELFF | TRBV7-9
CASSPLKTGELFF | TRBV7-8